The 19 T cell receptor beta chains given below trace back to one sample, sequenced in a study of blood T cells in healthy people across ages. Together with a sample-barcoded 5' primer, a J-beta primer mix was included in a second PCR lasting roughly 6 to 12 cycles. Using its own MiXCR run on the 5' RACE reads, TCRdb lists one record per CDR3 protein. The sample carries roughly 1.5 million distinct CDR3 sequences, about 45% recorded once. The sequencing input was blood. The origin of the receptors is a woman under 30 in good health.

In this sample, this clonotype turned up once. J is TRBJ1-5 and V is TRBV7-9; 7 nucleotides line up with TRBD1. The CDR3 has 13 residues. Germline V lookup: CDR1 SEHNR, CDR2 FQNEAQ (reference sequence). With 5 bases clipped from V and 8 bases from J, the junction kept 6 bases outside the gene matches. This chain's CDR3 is CASSATGVEPQHF. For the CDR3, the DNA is TGTGCCAGCAGCGCAACAGGGGTTGAGCCCCAGCATTTT.

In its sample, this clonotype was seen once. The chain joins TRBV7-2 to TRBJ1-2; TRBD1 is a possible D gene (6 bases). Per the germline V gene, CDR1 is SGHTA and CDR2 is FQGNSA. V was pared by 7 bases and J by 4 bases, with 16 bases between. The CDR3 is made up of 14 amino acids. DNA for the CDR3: TGTGCCAGCATCCGGAACAGGGCTGCCTATGGCTACACCTTC. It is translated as CASIRNRAAYGYTF.

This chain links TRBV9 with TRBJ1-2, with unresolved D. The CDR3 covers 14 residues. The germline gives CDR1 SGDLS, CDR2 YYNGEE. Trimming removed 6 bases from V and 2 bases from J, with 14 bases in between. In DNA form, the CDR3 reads TGTGCCAGCACCGAAGGCAGTGCCAACTATGGCTACACCTTC. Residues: CASTEGSANYGYTF.

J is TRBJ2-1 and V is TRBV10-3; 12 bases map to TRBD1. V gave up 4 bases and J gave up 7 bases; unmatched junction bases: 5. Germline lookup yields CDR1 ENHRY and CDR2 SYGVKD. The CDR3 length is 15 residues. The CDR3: CAISGGTGGGNEQFF. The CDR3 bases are TGTGCCATCAGTGGAGGGACAGGGGGCGGGAATGAGCAGTTCTTC.

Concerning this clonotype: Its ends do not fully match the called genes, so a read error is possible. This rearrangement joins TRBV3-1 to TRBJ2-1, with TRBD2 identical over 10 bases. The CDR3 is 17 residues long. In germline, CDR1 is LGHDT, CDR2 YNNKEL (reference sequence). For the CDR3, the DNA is TGTGCCAGCAGCCGATACCGGACTAGCGGTGCCTACAATGGGCAGTTCTTC. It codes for CASSRYRTSGAYNGQFF.

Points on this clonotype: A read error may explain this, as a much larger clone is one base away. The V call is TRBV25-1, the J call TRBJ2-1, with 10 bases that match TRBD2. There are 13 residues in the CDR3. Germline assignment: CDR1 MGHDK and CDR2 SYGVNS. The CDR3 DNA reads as TGTGCCAGCAGCGGGACTAGCGTTAATGAGCGGTTCTTC. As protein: CASSGTSVNERFF. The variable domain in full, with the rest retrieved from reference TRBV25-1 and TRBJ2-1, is EADIYQTPRYLVIGTGKKITLECSQTMGHDKMYWYQQDPGMELHLIHYSYGVNSTEKGDLSSESTVSRIRTEHFPLTLESARPSHTSQYLCASSGTSVNERFFGPGTRLTVL.

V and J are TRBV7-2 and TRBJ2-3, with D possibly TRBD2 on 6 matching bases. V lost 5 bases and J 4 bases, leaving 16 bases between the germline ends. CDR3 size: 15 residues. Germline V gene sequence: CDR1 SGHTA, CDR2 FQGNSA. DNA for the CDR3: TGTGCCAGCAGCCCGGGACGGCGGGGCCCAGATACGCAGTATTTT. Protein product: CASSPGRRGPDTQYF.

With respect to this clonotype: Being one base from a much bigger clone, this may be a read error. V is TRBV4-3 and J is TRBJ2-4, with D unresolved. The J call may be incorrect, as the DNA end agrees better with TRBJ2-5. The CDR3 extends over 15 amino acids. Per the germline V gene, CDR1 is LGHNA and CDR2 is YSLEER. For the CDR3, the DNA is TGCGCCAGCAGCCAAGATCGGGCCACAATAGGGACCCAGTACTTC. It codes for CASSQDRATIGTQYF.

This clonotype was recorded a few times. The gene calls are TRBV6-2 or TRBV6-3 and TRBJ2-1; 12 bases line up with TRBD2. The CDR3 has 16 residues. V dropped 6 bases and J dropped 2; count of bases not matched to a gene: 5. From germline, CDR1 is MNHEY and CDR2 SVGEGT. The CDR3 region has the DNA TGTGCCAGCAGAAAGGGACTAGCGGGCGCCTACAATGAGCAGTTCTTC. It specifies CASRKGLAGAYNEQFF.

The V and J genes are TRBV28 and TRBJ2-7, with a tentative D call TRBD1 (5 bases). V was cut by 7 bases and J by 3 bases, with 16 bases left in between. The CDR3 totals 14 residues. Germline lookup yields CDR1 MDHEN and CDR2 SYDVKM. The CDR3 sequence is CASTQGKIGYEQYF. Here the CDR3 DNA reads TGTGCCAGCACCCAGGGTAAAATTGGCTACGAGCAGTACTTC.

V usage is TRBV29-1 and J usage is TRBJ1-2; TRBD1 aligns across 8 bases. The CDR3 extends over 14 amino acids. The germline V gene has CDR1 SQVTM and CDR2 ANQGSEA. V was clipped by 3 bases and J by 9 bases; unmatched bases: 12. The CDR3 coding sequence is TGCAGCGTTGACCTTGGACAGGGTGTGAGTAGCTACACCTTC. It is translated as CSVDLGQGVSSYTF.

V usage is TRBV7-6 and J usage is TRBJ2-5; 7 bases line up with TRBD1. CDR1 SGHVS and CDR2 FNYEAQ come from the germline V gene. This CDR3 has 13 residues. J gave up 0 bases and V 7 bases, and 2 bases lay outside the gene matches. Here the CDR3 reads CASTGQDQETQYF. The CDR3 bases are TGTGCCAGCACAGGACAGGACCAAGAGACCCAGTACTTC.

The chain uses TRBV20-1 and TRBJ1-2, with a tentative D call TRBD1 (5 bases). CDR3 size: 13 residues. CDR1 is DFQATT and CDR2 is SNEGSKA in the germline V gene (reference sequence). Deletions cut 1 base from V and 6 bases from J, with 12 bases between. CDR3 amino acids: CSARGQFKDGYTF. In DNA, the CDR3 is TGCAGTGCTAGAGGACAGTTCAAGGATGGCTACACCTTC.

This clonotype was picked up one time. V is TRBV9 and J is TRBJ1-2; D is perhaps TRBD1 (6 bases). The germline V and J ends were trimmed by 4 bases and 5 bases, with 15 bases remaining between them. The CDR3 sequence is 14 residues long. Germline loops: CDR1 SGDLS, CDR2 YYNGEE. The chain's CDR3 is CASSLATGTYGYTF. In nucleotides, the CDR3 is TGTGCCAGCAGCCTCGCGACAGGAACATATGGCTACACCTTC. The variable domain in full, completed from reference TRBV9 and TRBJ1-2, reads DSGVTQTPKHLITATGQRVTLRCSPRSGDLSVYWYQQSLDQGLQFLIQYYNGEERAKGNILERFSAQQFPDLHSELNLSSLELGDSALYFCASSLATGTYGYTFGSGTRLTVV.

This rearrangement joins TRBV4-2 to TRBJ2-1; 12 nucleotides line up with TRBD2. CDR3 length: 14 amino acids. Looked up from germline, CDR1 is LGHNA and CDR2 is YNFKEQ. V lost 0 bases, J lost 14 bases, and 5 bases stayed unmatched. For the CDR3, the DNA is TGTGCCAGCAGCCAAGATAGGCTAGCGGGAGGGGAGTTCTTC. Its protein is CASSQDRLAGGEFF.

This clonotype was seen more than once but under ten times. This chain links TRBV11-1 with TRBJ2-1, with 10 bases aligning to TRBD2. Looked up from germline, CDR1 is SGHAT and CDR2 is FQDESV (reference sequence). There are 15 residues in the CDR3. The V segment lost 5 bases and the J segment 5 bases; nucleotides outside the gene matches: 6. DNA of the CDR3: TGTGCCAGCAGCGTACGGACTAGCGGTGACAATGAGCAGTTCTTC. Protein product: CASSVRTSGDNEQFF.

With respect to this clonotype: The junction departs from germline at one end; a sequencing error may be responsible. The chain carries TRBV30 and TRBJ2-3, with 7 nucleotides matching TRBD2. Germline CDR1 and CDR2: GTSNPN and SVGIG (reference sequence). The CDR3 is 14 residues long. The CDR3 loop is CTWTGAGNTDTQYF. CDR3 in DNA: TGTACCTGGACCGGAGCGGGGAACACAGATACGCAGTATTTT.

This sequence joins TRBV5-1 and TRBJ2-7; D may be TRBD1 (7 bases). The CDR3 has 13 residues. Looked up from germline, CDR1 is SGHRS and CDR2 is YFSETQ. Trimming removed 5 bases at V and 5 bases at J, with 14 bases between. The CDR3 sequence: CASRYGRGDEQYF. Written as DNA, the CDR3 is TGCGCCAGCAGATACGGCAGGGGGGACGAGCAGTACTTC.

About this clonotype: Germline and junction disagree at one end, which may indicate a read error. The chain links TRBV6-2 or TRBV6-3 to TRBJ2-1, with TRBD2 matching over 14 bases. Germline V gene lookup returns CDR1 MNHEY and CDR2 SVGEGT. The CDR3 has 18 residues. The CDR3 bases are TGTGTCAGCAGTTACTCGGGACTAGCGGGGGAAACCCACAATGAGCAGTTCTTC. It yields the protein CVSSYSGLAGETHNEQFF.